This passage covers 15 T cell receptor beta chains from one sample sequenced in a study of sequential checkpoint blockade in melanoma. Treatment here: randomized to nivolumab then ipilimumab (arm A) or the reverse (arm B). This table comes from immunoSEQ multiplex PCR, and its TCRdb copy is limited to in-frame clones, with some not included. This table has under 45,000 clones, 84% appearing once. The sample consisted of CD8+ T cells sorted from blood (inferred from file names), taken from a patient given nivolumab and ipilimumab in sequence. The receptor set was obtained from a human donor with melanoma.

This rearrangement joins TRBV27 to TRBJ1-3; D not resolved. The CDR3 has 15 amino acids. Deletions cut 2 bases from V and 0 bases from J, with 8 bases between. Germline lookup yields CDR1 MNHEY and CDR2 SMNVEV (reference sequence). CDR3 DNA sequence: TGTGCCAGCAGTTTAACACCTGACTCTGGAAACACCATATATTTT. This encodes CASSLTPDSGNTIYF.

The table lists this clone with a few counts. The V and J genes are TRBV5-4 and TRBJ2-2; TRBD2 agrees at 16 bases. The V gene's germline CDR1 is SGHNT and CDR2 YYREEE (reference sequence). The V segment lost 2 bases and the J segment 6 bases; nucleotides outside the gene matches: 1. The CDR3 runs 16 residues. The CDR3 DNA reads as TGTGCCAGCAGCTTCGGGACTAGCGGGGGGGCCGGGGAGCTGTTTTTT. It translates to CASSFGTSGGAGELFF. Complete variable domain (other parts from reference TRBV5-4 and TRBJ2-2): ETGVTQSPTHLIKTRGQQVTLRCSSQSGHNTVSWYQQALGQGPQFIFQYYREEENGRGNFPPRFSGLQFPNYSSELNVNALELDDSALYLCASSFGTSGGAGELFFGEGSRLTVL.

The count of this clone is one. V gene TRBV5-4 combines with J gene TRBJ2-2; 15 nucleotides agree with TRBD2. CDR3 size: 16 residues. Germline assignment: CDR1 SGHNT and CDR2 YYREEE (reference sequence). The V and J ends lost 3 bases and 5 bases, in that order; junction bases with no gene match: 2. In DNA, the CDR3 is TGTGCCAGCAGCTGGGGGACTAGCGGGGGGACCGGGGAGCTGTTTTTT. Its protein product is CASSWGTSGGTGELFF.

In DNA form, the CDR3 reads TGCTCCCTCCGGTTGACAGATACGCAGTATTTT. It is translated as CSLRLTDTQYF. The chain carries TRBV20-1 and TRBJ2-3; D not certain. The germline V gene has CDR1 DFQATT and CDR2 SNEGSKA (reference sequence). The CDR3 is made up of 11 amino acids.

This clone was seen a single time. V and J are TRBV28 and TRBJ1-2; no clear D. The CDR3 is 13 amino acids. Trimming removed 1 base from V and 5 bases from J, with 8 bases in between. CDR1 is MDHEN, CDR2 SYDVKM, per germline. The CDR3 sequence is CASSLSQFYGYTF. DNA of the CDR3: TGTGCCAGCAGTTTATCGCAGTTTTATGGCTACACCTTC.

The V call is TRBV19, the J call TRBJ1-1, with 7 bases lining up with TRBD1. Germline CDR1 LNHDA, CDR2 SQIVND (reference sequence). This CDR3 comprises 12 residues. V dropped 3 bases and J dropped 7; count of bases not matched to a gene: 2. CDR3 amino acids: CASSIGTDEAFF. In DNA, the CDR3 is TGTGCCAGTAGTATTGGGACAGATGAAGCTTTCTTT.

V and J are TRBV11-2 and TRBJ1-6; D perhaps matches TRBD1 (5 bases). This CDR3 spans 16 amino acids. Germline V gene sequence: CDR1 SGHAT, CDR2 FQNNGV. The V and J ends lost 5 bases and 8 bases respectively, with 19 bases between them. The CDR3 sequence: CASSQIGQGFYSPLHF. The CDR3 region has the DNA TGTGCCAGCAGCCAGATCGGACAAGGATTTTATTCACCCCTCCACTTT.

This chain uses TRBV5-1 with TRBJ2-7; D possibly corresponds to TRBD1 (5 bases). This CDR3 is built from 13 residues. Germline-derived CDR1 and CDR2 are SGHRS and YFSETQ. The germline V and J ends were trimmed by 0 bases and 2 bases, with 6 bases remaining between them. This chain's CDR3 is CASSLATAYEQYF. The CDR3 bases are TGCGCCAGCAGCTTGGCGACAGCCTACGAGCAGTACTTC.

This chain uses TRBV5-4 with TRBJ1-6; D is unclear. Germline assignment: CDR1 SGHNT and CDR2 YYREEE (reference sequence). This CDR3 is built from 12 residues. The V end lost 7 bases, the J end lost 9 bases, and 11 bases lay between the germline ends. The CDR3 reads CASGGMGSPLHF. CDR3 nucleotides: TGTGCCAGCGGAGGTATGGGTTCACCCCTCCACTTT. The full variable domain, with the rest looked up from reference TRBV5-4 and TRBJ1-6, is ETGVTQSPTHLIKTRGQQVTLRCSSQSGHNTVSWYQQALGQGPQFIFQYYREEENGRGNFPPRFSGLQFPNYSSELNVNALELDDSALYLCASGGMGSPLHFGNGTRLTVT.

This rearrangement joins TRBV20-1 to TRBJ2-3; no definite D call. Trimming stripped 3 bases from V and 6 bases from J, with 4 bases between. Germline V lookup: CDR1 DFQATT, CDR2 SNEGSKA (reference sequence). This CDR3 comprises 10 residues. The CDR3 nucleotides read TGCAGTGCTAGCGAGGATACGCAGTATTTT. It specifies CSASEDTQYF.

This clone was recorded a few times. The J gene is TRBJ2-2, the V gene TRBV4-1, with a weak D call TRBD2 (5 bases). This CDR3 region has 18 residues. Deletions cut 0 bases from V and 6 bases from J, with 20 bases between. Germline assignment: CDR1 MGHRA and CDR2 YSYEKL. As DNA, the CDR3 is TGCGCCAGCAGCCAAGATGTTTTGGGAGCAAGGAGGTCCGGGGAGCTGTTTTTT. Translated: CASSQDVLGARRSGELFF.

J is TRBJ1-2 and V is TRBV15; 9 nucleotides agree with TRBD1. The CDR3 is 13 residues long. Germline CDR1 is LNHNV and CDR2 is YYDKDF (reference sequence). With 5 bases clipped from V and 8 bases from J, the junction kept 6 bases outside the gene matches. CDR3 residues: CATSVRDREGYTF. The DNA for the CDR3 is TGTGCCACCAGCGTCCGGGACAGGGAAGGCTACACCTTC.

Only a few counts were recorded for this clone. V is TRBV7-8 and J is TRBJ1-6; no firm D call. Germline V gives CDR1 SGHVS, CDR2 FQNEAQ. Trimming took 0 bases from V and 9 from J, leaving 6 bases between them. This CDR3 is 13 amino acids long. The CDR3 spells CASSLAGSSPLHF. The CDR3 DNA is TGTGCCAGCAGCTTAGCGGGCAGTTCACCCCTCCACTTT.

In DNA form, the CDR3 reads TGTGCCAGCAGTGAGGGCAGGGGGCAGGTAGATACGCAGTATTTT. This encodes CASSEGRGQVDTQYF. The chain has TRBV2 and TRBJ2-3; 8 bases match TRBD1. CDR1 is SNHLY, CDR2 FYNNEI, per germline. V was pared by 3 bases and J by 5 bases, with 7 bases of the junction left unmatched. This CDR3 is built from 15 residues.

The chain couples TRBV27 to TRBJ2-1; 11 bases are a match to TRBD2. The germline V gene has CDR1 MNHEY and CDR2 SMNVEV (reference sequence). This CDR3 has 18 residues. V gave up 4 bases and J gave up 0 bases; unmatched junction bases: 8. CDR3 residues: CASSSSGTSGSSYNEQFF. The CDR3 DNA sequence: TGTGCCAGCAGTTCGTCCGGGACTAGCGGCAGCTCCTACAATGAGCAGTTCTTC.